A selection of T cell receptor beta chains follows, all from one sample in a study of blood T cell repertoires in COVID-19. Using immunoSEQ multiplex PCR, the repertoire was profiled, and TCRdb retains in-frame clones only, with some absent. The data show 100,000 or so clones, less than 90% seen once. The sequenced material came from peripheral blood. These receptors came from a man aged 30 to 45 in a cohort sampled during active COVID-19. Each CDR3 is given with its conserved first and last residue. Some rows mark clone size as missing; the rest say once, few, many or name a class of expanded clone.

V gene | clone size | CDR3 protein
TRBV5-4 | - | CASSLIGGYGTDTQYF
TRBV6-5 | once | CASSYSFRGQETQYF
TRBV5-4 | - | CASSSDREETQYF
TRBV14 | - | CASSSLLDRGLETQYF
TRBV6-1 | - | CASSEPYPGDGYTF
TRBV7-9 | - | CASSLARDRGHDYEQYF
TRBV18 | - | CASSPPGQGRLTLHF
TRBV7-9 | - | CASSRVVDEQFF
TRBV2 | - | CASSLGGRIQETQYF
TRBV2 | - | CASSADRVHTF
TRBV7-2 | - | CASSLAGLYTDTQYF
TRBV27 | - | CASSSTGQGYGTEAFF
TRBV2 | - | CASKAGQVGNEQFF
TRBV2 | - | CASRAQGPGVYEQYF
TRBV21-1 | - | CASSKDPYRLAGNRYNEQFF
TRBV7-2 | - | CASSRDSGMEAFF
TRBV9 | once | CASSPLTGDTEAFF
TRBV5-1 | - | CASSLLGGGREQYF
TRBV18 | once | CASSSADRDYGYTF
TRBV9 | - | CASRKTGTAEAFF
TRBV7-2 | - | CASSSQGTGELFF
TRBV5-1 | - | CASSSGTGWPYEQYF
TRBV13 | - | CASSGGSPGQGQNANTGELFF
TRBV19 | - | CASRETGRSEQYF
TRBV19 | - | CASSKATSGGKGEQFF
TRBV5-1 | - | CASSVGVRGTGELFF
TRBV19 | - | CASSIGLAGASYNEQFF
TRBV4-1 | - | CASSQYGGRQYF
TRBV7-2 | - | CASSLGRGQINTEAFF
TRBV14 | - | CASSQAGEHTNTEAFF
TRBV9 | - | CASTRDTDTQYF
TRBV7-2 | - | CASSLGFRVQPQHF
TRBV2 | few | CASSEIGQGEETQYF
TRBV7-8 | - | CASSFHSLVTRSSYEQYF
TRBV15 | - | CATRGVRGADTQYF
TRBV6-1 | - | CASSEAPGTGMGYTF
TRBV12-3/TRBV12-4 | - | CASRLGQGSDYTF
TRBV19 | - | CASSMLGQGKTEAFF
TRBV19 | - | CASGSGVSGNTIYF
TRBV5-1 | - | CASSPGQGGGYTF
TRBV28 | - | CASSTFPTGPSPLHF
TRBV11-3 | - | CASSLEAHTRAWDEKLFF
TRBV27 | - | CASSPLIRETQYF
TRBV2 | - | CASTGQGHIRSIF
TRBV5-1 | - | CASSPETGEAGGYTF
TRBV5-4 | - | CASSPAGGRGTDTQYF
TRBV7-2 | - | CASSLENPGVYGYTF
TRBV18 | - | CASHFGAVEGEAFF
TRBV11-3 | - | CASSRSGGATDTQYF
TRBV6-4 | - | CASSAGQESTDTQYF
TRBV27 | - | CASSLSADRGEDEQYF